These T cell receptor beta chains were read from a single sample in a study of T cells after yellow fever vaccination. From the 5' RACE reads, TCRdb called clonotypes with MiXCR, one entry per CDR3 protein. This sample has a few hundred thousand distinct CDR3 sequences, with around 6.8% found just once. The sequences come from PBMCs, collected more than 40 days after the first yellow fever vaccination. The receptors were sampled from a man younger than 35 who received the YFV17D yellow fever vaccine. CDR3s leave out the opening cysteine and the closing phenylalanine or tryptophan.

>TRBV27
ASSRAGSHMNTEAF
>TRBV7-8
ASSFSTRETQY
>TRBV6-2/TRBV6-3
ASTPGQGTYEQY
>TRBV7-6
ASTPLGTRSRTQY
>TRBV4-3
ASSQDHLYALQGYT
>TRBV4-1
ASSPGTYYGYT
>TRBV12-3/TRBV12-4
ASRTLGAGELF
>TRBV7-8
ASSAGQSLYNEQF
>TRBV13
ASSRDRSATYEQY
>TRBV28
ASSFGLVLNEQF
>TRBV5-4
ASSSDGGSYNEQF
>TRBV20-1
SARDNEGWGNQPQH
>TRBV15
ATRDPGANVLT
>TRBV7-6
ASSVQGHGYT
>TRBV5-1
ASSPGQGGTGELF
>TRBV7-2
ASSPQTGDYEQY
>TRBV27
ASTLSLNTGELF
>TRBV20-1
CAREVGQGGNQPQH
>TRBV20-1
SASYRGNTGELF
>TRBV18
ASSLFDSSYNSPLH
>TRBV21-1
ASSKDRGVGNQPQH
>TRBV5-5
ASSLRADNQPQH
>TRBV3-1
ASSQVGFYSPLH
>TRBV20-1
SAPSGGEQETQY
>TRBV19
ATGPGGRNQPQH
>TRBV29-1
SVDSASGANVLT